This TCR beta chain was sequenced in a study of STAT5B mutations in CD4+ large granular lymphocyte leukemia. Germline assignment: CDR1 MDHEN and CDR2 SYDVKM. Trimming removed 2 bases from V and 7 bases from J, with 3 bases in between. The CDR3 extends over 12 amino acids. The method was immunoSEQ multiplex PCR; TCRdb's version includes in-frame clones alone and lacks a portion of them. The data hold under 40,000 clones, with 60% to 80% observed a single time. The TCR originated in a human donor in good health. Sequencing was performed on CD4+ T cells from blood buffy coats. The V call is TRBV28, the J call TRBJ1-6; D is undetermined. The CDR3, as DNA: TGTGCCAGCAGTTTAGGGAATTCACCCCTCCACTTT. Amino acid sequence: CASSLGNSPLHF.